The subject of this entry is one TCR beta chain. The antigen is unknown. This sample was included in a study of shared clonotypes between healthy human individuals. Study at large: The cohort had two women and a few men, ages 18 to 49.

The repertoire was sequenced with immunoSEQ multiplex PCR; TCRdb's copy has only in-frame clones and lacks some. Of about 680,000 clones in the sample, 72% were seen once. Study-level findings and limits: Relative to memory subsets, naive subsets generally showed larger estimated richness.

This TCR was recovered from a woman in her 30s in good health. The sample consisted of memory CD4+ T cells sorted from blood. Subset: CD45RA-negative fraction.

The CDR3 DNA reads as TGTGCCAGCAGATTACGAGGTGAGCAGTTCTTC. This codes for CASRLRGEQFF. V gene TRBV6-6 combines with J gene TRBJ2-1; no reliable D call. The germline V gene encodes CDR1 MNHNY and CDR2 SVGAGI (reference sequence). V lost 6 bases, J lost 9 bases, and 9 bases lay in between. This CDR3 region has 11 residues.